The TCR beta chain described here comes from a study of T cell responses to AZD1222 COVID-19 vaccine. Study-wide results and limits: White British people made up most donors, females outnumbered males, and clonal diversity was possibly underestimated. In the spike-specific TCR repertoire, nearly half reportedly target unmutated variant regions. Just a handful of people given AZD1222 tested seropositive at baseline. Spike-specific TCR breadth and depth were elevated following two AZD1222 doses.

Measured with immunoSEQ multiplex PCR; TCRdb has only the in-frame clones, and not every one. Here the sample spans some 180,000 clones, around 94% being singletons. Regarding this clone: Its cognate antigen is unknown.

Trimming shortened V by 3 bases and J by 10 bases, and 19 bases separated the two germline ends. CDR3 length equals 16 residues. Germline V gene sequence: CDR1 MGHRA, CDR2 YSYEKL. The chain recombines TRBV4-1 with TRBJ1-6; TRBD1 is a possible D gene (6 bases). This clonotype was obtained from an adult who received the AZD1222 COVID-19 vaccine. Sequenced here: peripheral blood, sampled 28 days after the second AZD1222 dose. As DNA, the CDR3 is TGCGCCAGCAGCCAGACACAGGGTGGGCTAGGGTCACCCCTCCACTTT. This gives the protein CASSQTQGGLGSPLHF.